Shown below are 20 T cell receptor beta chains from a single sample sequenced in a study of cytomegalovirus exposure and HLA in healthy donors. Using immunoSEQ multiplex PCR, the repertoire was profiled, and TCRdb retains in-frame clones only, with some absent. The sample comprises about 190,000 clones, more than 80% of which are singletons, and approximately 7% rests with the top ten. Sequencing used PBMCs. The receptors were gathered from a man between 18 and 35 years old in good health and CMV-seropositive.

This clone was seen just once. The V gene is TRBV19, the J gene TRBJ1-2, with D possibly matching TRBD1 (5 bases). Trimming cost V 5 bases and J 5 bases, with 15 bases left between them. This CDR3 comprises 14 residues. Looked up from germline, CDR1 is LNHDA and CDR2 is SQIVND (reference sequence). CDR3 sequence: CASSLGQGGYGYTF. The CDR3, as DNA: TGTGCCAGTAGTTTGGGGCAGGGAGGATATGGCTACACCTTC.

The chain employs TRBV9 and TRBJ2-5; D gene ambiguous. Germline lookup yields CDR1 SGDLS and CDR2 YYNGEE. The CDR3 runs to 15 residues. Trimming removed 3 bases from V and 5 bases from J, with 17 bases in between. CDR3 amino acids: CASSANPTVGETQYF. The CDR3 coding sequence is TGTGCCAGCAGCGCGAACCCTACGGTCGGGGAGACCCAGTACTTC.

The V call is TRBV9, the J call TRBJ1-1, with D perhaps TRBD1 (5 bases). The CDR3 consists of 15 residues. V shed 1 base and J shed 2 bases, with 12 bases lying between them. Germline values: CDR1 SGDLS, CDR2 YYNGEE. CDR3 in amino acids: CASSVSSRDNTEAFF. DNA for the CDR3: TGTGCCAGCAGCGTATCCTCCAGGGATAACACTGAAGCTTTCTTT.

DNA of the CDR3: TGTGCCAGCTCGAGAAGGGGATGGGATTCGTGGGAGCAGTACTTC. Its translation: CASSRRGWDSWEQYF. V usage is TRBV6-5 and J usage is TRBJ2-7, with D possibly being TRBD1 (5 bases). Trimming took 8 bases from V and 7 from J, leaving 24 bases between them. This CDR3 has 15 residues. Germline V gene sequence: CDR1 MNHEY, CDR2 SVGAGI.

The chain combines TRBV4-3 with TRBJ2-1; D unclear. The V gene's germline CDR1 is LGHNA and CDR2 YSLEER. The germline V and J ends were trimmed by 1 base and 12 bases, with 13 bases remaining between them. The CDR3 is 13 residues long. As DNA, the CDR3 is TGCGCCAGCAGCCAAGGTCCGCGGCCGGTGCAGTTCTTC. Encoded protein: CASSQGPRPVQFF.

The chain carries TRBV19 and TRBJ2-6; D possibly corresponds to TRBD1 (6 bases). This CDR3 comprises 18 residues. The ends were cut back, 2 bases at V and 4 bases at J, with 18 bases in the middle. From germline, CDR1 is LNHDA and CDR2 SQIVND (reference sequence). The CDR3 DNA follows: TGTGCCAGTAGTATAACGCACCCACAGGGAGCCGGGGCCAACGTCCTGACTTTC. Amino acids: CASSITHPQGAGANVLTF.

The CDR3 coding sequence is TGTGCCAGCAGTTTAAGGATGACGGGAGTCTCCTACAATGAGCAGTTCTTC. Its protein is CASSLRMTGVSYNEQFF. The chain uses TRBV28 and TRBJ2-1; a possible D gene is TRBD2 (6 bases). CDR3 length: 17 residues. The V end lost 2 bases, the J end lost 0 bases, and 14 bases lay between the germline ends. Germline-derived CDR1 and CDR2 are MDHEN and SYDVKM.

The V gene is TRBV9, the J gene TRBJ2-5; D perhaps matches TRBD1 (6 bases). Germline V gives CDR1 SGDLS, CDR2 YYNGEE. The CDR3 length is 13 residues. Trimming pared 4 bases from V and 3 bases from J, leaving 10 bases between. CDR3 region: CASSLGQKETQYF. The DNA of the CDR3 is TGTGCCAGCAGCCTAGGACAGAAAGAGACCCAGTACTTC.

The chain recombines TRBV2 with TRBJ2-3; TRBD2 aligns across 8 bases. The V and J ends lost 4 bases and 2 bases, in that order; junction bases with no gene match: 5. The CDR3 has 15 residues. The germline gives CDR1 SNHLY, CDR2 FYNNEI. Here the CDR3 reads CASSAYGRATDTQYF. The CDR3 DNA reads as TGTGCCAGCAGTGCCTACGGGAGGGCCACAGATACGCAGTATTTT. The complete variable domain, with remaining parts taken from reference TRBV2 and TRBJ2-3, reads EPEVTQTPSHQVTQMGQEVILRCVPISNHLYFYWYRQILGQKVEFLVSFYNNEISEKSEIFDDQFSVERPDGSNFTLKIRSTKLEDSAMYFCASSAYGRATDTQYFGPGTRLTVL.

This chain joins TRBV5-6 and TRBJ2-7, with D tentatively TRBD1 (5 bases). The germline CDR1 and CDR2 sequences are SGHDT and YYEEEE. This CDR3 comprises 15 residues. V shed 0 bases and J shed 2 bases, with 12 bases lying between them. The chain's CDR3 is CASSLAFRDTYEQYF. CDR3 nucleotides: TGTGCCAGCAGCTTGGCCTTCAGGGATACCTACGAGCAGTACTTC. Filled out from reference TRBV5-6 and TRBJ2-7, the complete variable domain reads DAGVTQSPTHLIKTRGQQVTLRCSPKSGHDTVSWYQQALGQGPQFIFQYYEEEERQRGNFPDRFSGHQFPNYSSELNVNALLLGDSALYLCASSLAFRDTYEQYFGPGTRLTVT.

Turning to this clone: One end of the junction fails to match germline, which may point to a read error. The chain joins TRBV11-2 to TRBJ1-1; D is uncertain. Per germline, CDR1 SGHAT and CDR2 FQNNGV. The CDR3 spans 14 residues. The DNA for the CDR3 is TGTGCCAGCAGCTTGCGGGAGATTAACAGTGAAGCTTTCTTT. Amino acids: CASSLREINSEAFF. Drawing the rest from reference TRBV11-2 and TRBJ1-1, the complete variable domain is EAGVAQSPRYKIIEKRQSVAFWCNPISGHATLYWYQQILGQGPKLLIQFQNNGVVDDSQLPKDRFSAERLKGVDSTLKIQPAKLEDSAVYLCASSLREINSEAFFGQGTRLTVV.

The count of this clone is one. The J gene is TRBJ2-2, the V gene TRBV28, with TRBD1 matching over 8 bases. Trimming at V came to 6 bases and at J to 3 bases, leaving 6 bases not matched to a gene. The CDR3 covers 15 residues. CDR1 and CDR2 from the germline V gene are MDHEN and SYDVKM. The CDR3 region has the DNA TGTGCCAGCAGAGATCGGACAGGGTACACCGGGGAGCTGTTTTTT. Protein: CASRDRTGYTGELFF.

This rearrangement joins TRBV18 to TRBJ2-3; D may be TRBD1 (5 bases). The CDR3 totals 15 residues. V was clipped by 0 bases and J by 4 bases, with 11 bases between them. The germline CDR1 and CDR2 sequences are KGHSH and LQKENI. The CDR3 protein is CASSPPHWGADTQYF. DNA for the CDR3: TGTGCCAGCTCACCACCCCATTGGGGCGCAGATACGCAGTATTTT.

This clone showed up just a few times. The CDR3 here is CASSPDWTEQYF. CDR3 sequence (DNA): TGTGCCAGCAGCCCGGACTGGACTGAGCAGTACTTC. This rearrangement joins TRBV5-4 to TRBJ2-7; the D gene is possibly TRBD2 (5 bases). The CDR3 contains 12 residues. V gave up 4 bases and J gave up 7 bases, with 12 bases separating them. From germline, CDR1 is SGHNT and CDR2 YYREEE (reference sequence).

The chain has TRBV6-5 and TRBJ1-2, with no clear D. Germline V gives CDR1 MNHEY, CDR2 SVGAGI. The CDR3 length is 13 residues. Trimming left V 5 bases short and J 4 bases short, with 11 bases between. The CDR3 loop is CASSRLESYGYTF. The CDR3, as DNA: TGTGCCAGCAGTCGACTCGAGTCCTATGGCTACACCTTC.

The CDR3 region is CASSRTSGAYNEQFF. In nucleotides, the CDR3 is TGTGCCAGCAGCAGGACTAGCGGGGCTTACAATGAGCAGTTCTTC. The chain links TRBV7-2 to TRBJ2-1; TRBD2 aligns across 12 bases. The CDR3 is made up of 15 amino acids. The J segment lost 4 bases and the V segment lost 5 bases, leaving 3 bases of the junction unmatched. Germline loops: CDR1 SGHTA, CDR2 FQGNSA. Full variable domain (rest looked up from reference TRBV7-2 and TRBJ2-1): GAGVSQSPSNKVTEKGKDVELRCDPISGHTALYWYRQSLGQGLEFLIYFQGNSAPDKSGLPSDRFSAERTGGSVSTLTIQRTQQEDSAVYLCASSRTSGAYNEQFFGPGTRLTVL.

V gene TRBV19 combines with J gene TRBJ2-2, with a tentative D call TRBD2 (6 bases). The V and J ends lost 6 bases and 5 bases respectively, with 10 bases between them. Germline V gene sequence: CDR1 LNHDA, CDR2 SQIVND (reference sequence). The CDR3 is 13 residues long. The CDR3 loop reads CASSTSHTGELFF. Written as DNA, the CDR3 is TGTGCCAGTAGCACTAGCCATACCGGGGAGCTGTTTTTT. The entire variable domain, with the rest obtained from reference TRBV19 and TRBJ2-2, is as follows: DGGITQSPKYLFRKEGQNVTLSCEQNLNHDAMYWYRQDPGQGLRLIYYSQIVNDFQKGDIAEGYSVSREKKESFPLTVTSAQKNPTAFYLCASSTSHTGELFFGEGSRLTVL.

The chain is built from TRBV29-1 and TRBJ2-2, with D possibly being TRBD2 (7 bases). With 6 bases removed from V and 5 bases from J, the gap between germline ends came to 13 bases. The CDR3 covers 13 residues. Germline V CDR1 and CDR2: SQVTM, ANQGSEA. CDR3 loop: CSVGGGGTGELFF. The DNA of the CDR3 is TGCAGCGTGGGGGGGGGCGGGACCGGGGAGCTGTTTTTT.

This sequence joins TRBV19 and TRBJ1-2; 9 bases match TRBD1. The junction had 5 bases not matched to a gene; V was cut back by 5 bases and J by 7 bases. The CDR3 sequence is 13 residues long. In germline, CDR1 is LNHDA, CDR2 SQIVND (reference sequence). The CDR3 DNA follows: TGTGCCAGTAGTGACACAGGGGGCGGTGGCTACACCTTC. Translated, it gives CASSDTGGGGYTF. Full variable domain (missing parts from reference TRBV19 and TRBJ1-2): DGGITQSPKYLFRKEGQNVTLSCEQNLNHDAMYWYRQDPGQGLRLIYYSQIVNDFQKGDIAEGYSVSREKKESFPLTVTSAQKNPTAFYLCASSDTGGGGYTFGSGTRLTVV.

The CDR3 sequence is CASSLWGGANEQFF. CDR3 DNA sequence: TGTGCCAGCAGCTTGTGGGGGGGGGCCAATGAGCAGTTCTTC. The rearrangement joins TRBV5-6 to TRBJ2-1, with D tentatively TRBD2 (7 bases). This CDR3 has 14 residues. V was shortened by 1 base and J by 6 bases, with 11 bases between the two germline ends. Per germline, CDR1 SGHDT and CDR2 YYEEEE.